The 27 T cell receptor beta chains given below trace back to one sample, sequenced in a study of breast tumors, draining lymph nodes, adjacent tissues. Axillary draining lymph nodes of breast cancer patients supplied the node samples. In TCRdb, the multiplex PCR reads were re-called with MiXCR into one record per CDR3 protein. The data hold about 200,000 distinct CDR3 sequences, with over 25% observed a single time. The sample taken for sequencing was axillary lymph node tissue. The receptors derive from a female donor with breast cancer. Some clones in this sample may be carry-over from other donors' samples.

This clonotype was picked up a small number of times. A much larger clone sits a single nucleotide away, making a read error possible. The V and J genes are TRBV7-9 and TRBJ2-2; D may be TRBD1 or TRBD2 (5 bases each). The CDR3 runs to 17 residues. Germline CDR1 reads SEHNR; CDR2 reads FQNEAQ (reference sequence). CDR3 nucleotides: TGTGCCAGCAGCTTCCCGGGACGCCCTTCCCCCACCGGGCAGCTGTTTTTT. Its protein product is CASSFPGRPSPTGQLFF.

This clonotype was seen ten or more times. The rearrangement joins TRBV20-1 to TRBJ2-5, with D possibly being TRBD1 (6 bases). The CDR3 extends over 14 amino acids. Germline-derived CDR1 and CDR2 are DFQATT and SNEGSKA (reference sequence). Trimming left V 5 bases short and J 1 base short, with 14 bases between. The CDR3 is CSAQLSGAQETQYF. The CDR3 DNA follows: TGCAGTGCTCAACTCTCAGGGGCCCAAGAGACCCAGTACTTC.

As to this clonotype: This may come from a read error, since a much larger clone is one base off. V gene TRBV20-1 combines with J gene TRBJ1-3; no clear D gene. The CDR3 spans 15 residues. V lost 5 bases and J lost 6, with 20 bases in between. Per the germline V gene, CDR1 is DFQATT and CDR2 is SNEGSKA (reference sequence). The CDR3 is CSARLDRSGANTIYF. The CDR3 DNA reads TGCAGTGCTCGTCTCGACCGATCTGGTGCAAACACCATATATTTT.

This clonotype came up many times. This chain links TRBV6-1 with TRBJ2-3, with D tentatively TRBD2 (5 bases). The V end was cut by 7 bases, the J end by 6 bases, with 14 bases between. Germline CDR1 and CDR2: MNHNS and SASEGT. This CDR3 contains 13 residues. The CDR3 sequence is CASTDWVRDTQYF. CDR3 bases: TGTGCCAGCACGGACTGGGTAAGGGATACGCAGTATTTT.

This clonotype occurred many times. This rearrangement joins TRBV12-3 or TRBV12-4 to TRBJ1-6; perhaps TRBD1 as D (5 bases). V was trimmed by 0 bases and J by 7 bases, leaving 7 bases between them. The CDR3 is made up of 14 amino acids. Written as DNA, the CDR3 is TGTGCCAGCAGTTTAGCAGGGGTGAATTCACCCCTCCACTTT. Its translation is CASSLAGVNSPLHF.

This clonotype was seen more than once but under ten times. The rearrangement links TRBV29-1 to TRBJ1-1; tentative D call: TRBD1 (6 bases). The CDR3 is 14 amino acids. Germline CDR1 is SQVTM and CDR2 is ANQGSEA. The ends were cut back, 6 bases at V and 4 bases at J, with 18 bases in the middle. The DNA for the CDR3 is TGCAGCGTCCGGGACACGGTCGCGGGCACTGAAGCTTTCTTT. Amino acid sequence: CSVRDTVAGTEAFF.

This clonotype has at least ten counts. In nucleotides, the CDR3 is TGTGCCAGCAGCGGCGGATCAACCTCCTACGAGCAGTACTTC. It encodes CASSGGSTSYEQYF. V usage is TRBV7-2 and J usage is TRBJ2-7; no reliable D call. V was cut by 5 bases and J by 0 bases, with 11 bases left in between. The germline V gene has CDR1 SGHTA and CDR2 FQGNSA. The length of the CDR3 is 14 residues.

In its sample, this clonotype was seen many times. The rearrangement uses TRBV27 and TRBJ2-7, with 14 bases that match TRBD2. The ends lost 6 bases at V and 0 bases at J; junction bases unmatched: 7. Per germline, CDR1 MNHEY and CDR2 SMNVEV (reference sequence). The CDR3 is made up of 17 amino acids. The CDR3 bases are TGTGCCAGCAGGCGGACTAGCGGGAGGTTGAGCTCCTACGAGCAGTACTTC. It yields the protein CASRRTSGRLSSYEQYF.

About this clonotype: A much larger clone lies one base from this, so it may be a read error. V is TRBV9 and J is TRBJ1-6; 10 bases line up with TRBD1. CDR3 size: 15 residues. The germline V gene has CDR1 SGDLS and CDR2 YYNGEE. In DNA form, the CDR3 reads TGTGCCAGCAGCGGCTCGACAGGGGGCAGTTCACCCCCCCACTTT. Protein: CASSGSTGGSSPPHF.

This clonotype was recorded at least ten times. A clone one base away is much larger, so this may be a read error. The chain uses TRBV2 and TRBJ2-2, with D perhaps matching TRBD2 (5 bases). Per the germline V gene, CDR1 is SNHLY and CDR2 is FYNNEI. The CDR3 extends over 13 amino acids. In DNA, the CDR3 is TGTGCCAGCAGCTTCCAGGCCTCCGGGGAGCCGTTTTTT. This translates into CASSFQASGEPFF. Based on the CDR3 plus reference TRBV2 and TRBJ2-2, the full variable domain is EPEVTQTPSHQVTQMGQEVILRCVPISNHLYFYWYRQILGQKVEFLVSFYNNEISEKSEIFDDQFSVERPDGSNFTLKIRSTKLEDSAMYFCASSFQASGEPFFGEGSRLTVL.

This chain links TRBV13 with TRBJ2-2; 7 nucleotides align to TRBD1. With 5 bases clipped from V and 4 bases from J, the junction kept 10 bases outside the gene matches. The germline gives CDR1 PRHDT, CDR2 FYEKMQ (reference sequence). This CDR3 comprises 16 residues. CDR3 sequence reads: CASSRGQGDVTGELFF. Written as DNA, the CDR3 is TGTGCCAGCAGCAGAGGGCAGGGGGATGTCACCGGGGAGCTGTTTTTT.

This clonotype was seen ten or more times. The CDR3 is CATSSGPSEGTQYF. In DNA, the CDR3 is TGTGCCACCAGCAGCGGACCTTCGGAAGGTACGCAGTATTTT. The V call is TRBV15, the J call TRBJ2-3; no clear D. V gave up 3 bases and J gave up 8 bases, with 15 bases separating them. The CDR3 has 14 residues. The germline gives CDR1 LNHNV, CDR2 YYDKDF (reference sequence). The full variable domain, with the rest looked up from reference TRBV15 and TRBJ2-3, is DAMVIQNPRYQVTQFGKPVTLSCSQTLNHNVMYWYQQKSSQAPKLLFHYYDKDFNNEADTPDNFQSRRPNTSFCFLDIRSPGLGDTAMYLCATSSGPSEGTQYFGPGTRLTVL.

This chain links TRBV7-4 with TRBJ2-1; 7 nucleotides match TRBD2. The V and J ends lost 5 bases and 12 bases, in that order; junction bases with no gene match: 10. CDR1 SGHVT and CDR2 SQSDAQ come from the germline V gene. The CDR3 loop spans 13 amino acids. In DNA, the CDR3 is TGTGCCAGCAGCATCGGACTAGGGAGTTTGCAGTTCTTC. This translates into CASSIGLGSLQFF.

At least ten counts were recorded for this clonotype. V usage is TRBV4-1 and J usage is TRBJ2-3; a weak D match, TRBD1 (6 bases). The V gene's germline CDR1 is MGHRA and CDR2 YSYEKL. Trimming left V 2 bases short and J 10 bases short, with 10 bases between. The CDR3 runs to 12 residues. The CDR3: CASSQSQGAQYF. DNA of the CDR3: TGCGCCAGCAGCCAATCACAGGGAGCGCAGTATTTT.

A word on this clonotype: A much larger clone is a single base away; this may be a read error. This chain connects TRBV2 to TRBJ1-3, with D possibly being TRBD1 (6 bases). The germline V gene has CDR1 SNHLY and CDR2 FYNNEI. Trimming took 3 bases from V and 4 from J, leaving 19 bases between them. The CDR3 runs to 17 residues. The CDR3 DNA follows: TGTGCCAGCAGTGATTCGATACTACCAGGGGCCGGAAACACCATATATTTT. Translation gives CASSDSILPGAGNTIYF.

This clonotype showed up many times. This chain joins TRBV7-6 and TRBJ2-7, with D perhaps TRBD2 (5 bases). The length of the CDR3 is 15 residues. Trimming took off 1 base at V and 8 bases at J, with 18 bases between the two ends. Per the germline V gene, CDR1 is SGHVS and CDR2 is FNYEAQ. The DNA for the CDR3 is TGTGCCAGCAGCTTAGACGCCGGCGGGTTGGAGAAGCAGTACTTC. Encoded protein: CASSLDAGGLEKQYF.

The chain is built from TRBV5-8 and TRBJ2-7; D is perhaps TRBD1 (6 bases). V dropped 4 bases and J dropped 3 bases, with 14 bases sitting between them. The germline CDR1 and CDR2 sequences are SGHTS and YDEGEE. The CDR3 extends over 14 amino acids. The CDR3 loop is CASSLRQAHYEQYF. DNA for the CDR3: TGTGCCAGCAGCCTCAGACAGGCCCACTACGAGCAGTACTTC.

This chain joins TRBV2 and TRBJ1-1; 7 bases agree with TRBD1. The germline gives CDR1 SNHLY, CDR2 FYNNEI. This CDR3 contains 13 residues. V lost 5 bases, J lost 3 bases, and 3 bases stayed unmatched. CDR3: CASSRQGHTEAFF. The CDR3 nucleotides read TGTGCCAGCAGTCGACAGGGTCACACTGAAGCTTTCTTT.

This clonotype was counted ten times or more. The V gene is TRBV2, the J gene TRBJ2-5; possibly TRBD1 for D (6 bases). The CDR3 is 17 amino acids. Germline CDR1 reads SNHLY; CDR2 reads FYNNEI. V was shortened by 5 bases and J by 5 bases, with 24 bases between the two germline ends. CDR3 coding DNA: TGTGCCAGCAGTCAAAGGGGGTTCGCAGGGGCAATGGAGACCCAGTACTTC. Encoded protein: CASSQRGFAGAMETQYF.

This sequence joins TRBV20-1 and TRBJ2-7; 8 bases agree with TRBD2. Germline V gives CDR1 DFQATT, CDR2 SNEGSKA (reference sequence). This CDR3 has 14 amino acids. Losses at the gene ends were 6 bases for V and 2 bases for J; bases not matched to a gene: 9. This chain's CDR3 is CSAPSGTRPYEQYF. CDR3 bases: TGCAGTGCCCCTTCCGGGACTAGGCCCTACGAGCAGTACTTC.

This clonotype was detected ten times or more. The V gene is TRBV5-6, the J gene TRBJ1-6; TRBD1 might be the D (5 bases). Germline lookup yields CDR1 SGHDT and CDR2 YYEEEE. The CDR3 loop spans 15 amino acids. V lost 3 bases and J lost 0, with 7 bases in between. In DNA, the CDR3 is TGTGCCAGCAGCTCCGACAGCTCCTATAATTCACCCCTCCACTTT. Protein product: CASSSDSSYNSPLHF.

This clonotype was counted ten times or more. The V and J genes are TRBV5-6 and TRBJ2-3; maybe TRBD1 (7 bases). The CDR3 has 18 amino acids. The V end was cut by 1 base, the J end by 3 bases, with 21 bases between. Germline CDR1 is SGHDT and CDR2 is YYEEEE. CDR3 sequence (DNA): TGTGCCAGCAGCTTGTGGTGGTTAGCCTCAGGGGGGACAGATACGCAGTATTTT. Its translation: CASSLWWLASGGTDTQYF.

On this clonotype: No conserved phenylalanine or tryptophan ends this CDR3, so it is likely a read error. It is unclear where the CDR3 begins or ends on the DNA, so no DNA is shown, and the CDR3 is as TCRdb lists it. The chain joins TRBV20-1 to TRBJ1-1. The CDR3 comprises 11 residues, both ends counted. Per germline, CDR1 DFQATT and CDR2 SNEGSKA (reference sequence). CDR3 loop: CSAAKGTEASS.

This clonotype has at least ten counts. This rearrangement joins TRBV24-1 to TRBJ2-1, with D hard to call. V was trimmed by 3 bases and J by 7 bases, leaving 12 bases between them. CDR1 is KGHDR, CDR2 SFDVKD, per germline. There are 14 residues in the CDR3. The CDR3 sequence is CATSDPRPRNEQFF. DNA of the CDR3: TGTGCCACCAGTGATCCCCGCCCAAGGAATGAGCAGTTCTTC.

At least ten counts were recorded for this clonotype. This chain connects TRBV10-3 to TRBJ2-5, with 7 positions matching TRBD1. This CDR3 comprises 13 residues. With V trimmed by 4 bases and J by 2 bases, 1 base remained unmatched. Germline CDR1 is ENHRY and CDR2 is SYGVKD. CDR3: CAISGDRQETQYF. CDR3 DNA: TGTGCCATCAGTGGGGACAGACAAGAGACCCAGTACTTC.

This clonotype has a count of ten or more. Germline is not matched at one junction end, which may reflect a read error. The V gene is TRBV20-1, the J gene TRBJ2-5, with D possibly being TRBD1 (6 bases). CDR3 size: 11 residues. Looked up from germline, CDR1 is DFQATT and CDR2 is SNEGSKA (reference sequence). CDR3 in amino acids: CSTGFQETQSF. In DNA, the CDR3 is TGCAGCACAGGGTTCCAAGAGACCCAGTCCTTC.

The CDR3 region has the DNA TGTGCCAGCAGCCAAGTTGATGGCCAGATAAACTATGGCTACACCTTC. This sequence encodes CASSQVDGQINYGYTF. The chain couples TRBV5-4 to TRBJ1-2; D remains ambiguous. The CDR3 consists of 16 residues. The V end lost 4 bases, the J end lost 2 bases, and 18 bases lay between the germline ends. Germline V CDR1 and CDR2: SGHNT, YYREEE (reference sequence).